The following is a T cell receptor (beta chain) sequence with its context. These data originate in a study of T cell changes during pregnancy in multiple sclerosis. The CDR3 consists of 14 residues. V shed 0 bases and J shed 7 bases, with 10 bases lying between them. Germline V gives CDR1 LGHNA, CDR2 YNFKEQ. Clones were sequenced by immunoSEQ multiplex PCR, and TCRdb holds only the in-frame ones, with some missing. The repertoire holds about 67,000 clones, with roughly nine tenths as singletons. The sequences come from peripheral blood, collected in the second trimester of pregnancy. The clonotype originates from a female donor with multiple sclerosis, enrolled in a pregnancy study. The gene calls are TRBV4-2 and TRBJ2-1, with D possibly TRBD2 on 5 matching bases. Written as DNA, the CDR3 is TGTGCCAGCAGCCAAGAGGAGGTCCGGAATGAGCAGTTCTTC. Its translation is CASSQEEVRNEQFF.